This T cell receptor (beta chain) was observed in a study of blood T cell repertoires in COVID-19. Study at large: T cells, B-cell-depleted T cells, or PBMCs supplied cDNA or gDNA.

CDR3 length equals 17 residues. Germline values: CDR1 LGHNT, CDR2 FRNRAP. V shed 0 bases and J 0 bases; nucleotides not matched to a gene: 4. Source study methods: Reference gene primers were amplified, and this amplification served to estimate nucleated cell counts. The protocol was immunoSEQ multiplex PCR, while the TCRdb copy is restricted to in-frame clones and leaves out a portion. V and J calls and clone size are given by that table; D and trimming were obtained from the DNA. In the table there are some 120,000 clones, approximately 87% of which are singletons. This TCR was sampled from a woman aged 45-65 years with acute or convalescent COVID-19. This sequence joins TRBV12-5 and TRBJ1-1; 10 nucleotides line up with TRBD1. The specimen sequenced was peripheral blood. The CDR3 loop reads CASGLVPGQGMNTEAFF. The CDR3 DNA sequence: TGTGCTAGTGGTTTGGTCCCGGGACAGGGGATGAACACTGAAGCTTTCTTT. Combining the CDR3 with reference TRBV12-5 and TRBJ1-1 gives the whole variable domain DARVTQTPRHKVTEMGQEVTMRCQPILGHNTVFWYRQTMMQGLELLAYFRNRAPLDDSGMPKDRFSAEMPDATLATLKIQPSEPRDSAVYFCASGLVPGQGMNTEAFFGQGTRLTVV.